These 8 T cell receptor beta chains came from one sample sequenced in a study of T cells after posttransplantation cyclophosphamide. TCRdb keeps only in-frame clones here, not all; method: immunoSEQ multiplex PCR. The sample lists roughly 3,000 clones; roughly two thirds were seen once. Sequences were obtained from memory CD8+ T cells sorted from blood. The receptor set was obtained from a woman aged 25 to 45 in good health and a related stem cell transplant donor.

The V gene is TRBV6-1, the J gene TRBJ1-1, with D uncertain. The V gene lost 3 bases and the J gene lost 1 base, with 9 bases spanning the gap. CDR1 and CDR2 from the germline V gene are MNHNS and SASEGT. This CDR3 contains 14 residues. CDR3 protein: CASSESSGNTEAFF. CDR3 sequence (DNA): TGTGCCAGCAGTGAGTCCTCGGGGAACACTGAAGCTTTCTTT.

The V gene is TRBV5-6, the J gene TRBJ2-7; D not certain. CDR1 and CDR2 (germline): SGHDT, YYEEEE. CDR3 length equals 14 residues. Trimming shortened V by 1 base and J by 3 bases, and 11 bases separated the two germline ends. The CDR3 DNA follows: TGTGCCAGCAGCTTGTTTCGGTTTAACTACGAGCAGTACTTC. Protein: CASSLFRFNYEQYF.

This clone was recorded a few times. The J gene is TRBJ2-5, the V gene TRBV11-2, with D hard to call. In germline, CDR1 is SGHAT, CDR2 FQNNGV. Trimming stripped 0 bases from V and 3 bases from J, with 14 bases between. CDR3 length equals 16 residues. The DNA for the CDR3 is TGTGCCAGCAGCTTAGAGGAGAAAGGAGTGGAAGAGACCCAGTACTTC. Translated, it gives CASSLEEKGVEETQYF.

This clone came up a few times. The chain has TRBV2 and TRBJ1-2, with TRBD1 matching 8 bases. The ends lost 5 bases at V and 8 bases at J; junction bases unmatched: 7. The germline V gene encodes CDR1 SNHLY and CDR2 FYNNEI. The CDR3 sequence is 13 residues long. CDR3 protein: CASSPGQGGGYTF. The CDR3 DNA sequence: TGTGCCAGCAGTCCAGGACAGGGAGGAGGCTACACCTTC.

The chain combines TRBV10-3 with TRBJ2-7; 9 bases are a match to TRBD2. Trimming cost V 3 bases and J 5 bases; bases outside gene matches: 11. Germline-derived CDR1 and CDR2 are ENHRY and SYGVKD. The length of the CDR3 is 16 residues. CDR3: CAISDPWGTSRDEQYF. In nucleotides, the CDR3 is TGTGCCATCAGTGACCCGTGGGGGACTAGCCGGGACGAGCAGTACTTC.

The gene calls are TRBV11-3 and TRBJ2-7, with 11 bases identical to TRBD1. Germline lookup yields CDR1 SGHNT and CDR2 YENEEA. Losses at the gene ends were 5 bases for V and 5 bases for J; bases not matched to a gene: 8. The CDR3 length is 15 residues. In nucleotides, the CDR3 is TGTGCCAGCAGCGCAGGGACAGGGGGGTCCAACGAGCAGTACTTC. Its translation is CASSAGTGGSNEQYF.

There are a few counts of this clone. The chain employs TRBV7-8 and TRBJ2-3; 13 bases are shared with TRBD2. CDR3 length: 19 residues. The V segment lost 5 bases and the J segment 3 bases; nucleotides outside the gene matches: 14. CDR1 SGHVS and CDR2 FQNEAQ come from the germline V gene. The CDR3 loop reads CASSRGLAGNPSFTDTQYF. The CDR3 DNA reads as TGTGCCAGCAGCAGGGGACTAGCGGGGAACCCTTCGTTTACAGATACGCAGTATTTT.

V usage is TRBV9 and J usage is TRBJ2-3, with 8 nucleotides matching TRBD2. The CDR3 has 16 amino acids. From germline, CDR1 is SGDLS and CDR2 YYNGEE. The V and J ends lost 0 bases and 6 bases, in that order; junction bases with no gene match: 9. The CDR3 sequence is CASSVDGRGARDTQYF. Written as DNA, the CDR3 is TGTGCCAGCAGCGTAGACGGGCGGGGGGCTAGGGATACGCAGTATTTT.